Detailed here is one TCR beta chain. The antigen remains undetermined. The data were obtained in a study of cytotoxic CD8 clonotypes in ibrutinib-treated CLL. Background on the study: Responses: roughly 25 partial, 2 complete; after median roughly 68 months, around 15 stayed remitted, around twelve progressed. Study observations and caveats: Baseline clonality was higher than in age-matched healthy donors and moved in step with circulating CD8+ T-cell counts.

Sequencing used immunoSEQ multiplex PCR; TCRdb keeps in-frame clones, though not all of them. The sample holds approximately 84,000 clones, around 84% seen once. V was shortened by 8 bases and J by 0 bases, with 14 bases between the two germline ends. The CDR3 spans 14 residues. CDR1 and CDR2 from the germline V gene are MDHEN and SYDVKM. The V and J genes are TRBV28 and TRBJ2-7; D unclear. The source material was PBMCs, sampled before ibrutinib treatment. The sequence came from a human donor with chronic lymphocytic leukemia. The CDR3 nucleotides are TGTGCCAGCCTCCTAAGAGGAACCTCCTACGAGCAGTACTTC. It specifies CASLLRGTSYEQYF.